Shown below are 32 T cell receptor beta chains from a single sample sequenced in a study of vaccination effects on CD4 cells after COVID-19. Data came from immunoSEQ multiplex PCR; TCRdb stores just in-frame clones and leaves some out. The top ten hold more than 25% of the sample, which has approximately 15,000 clones, 60% to 85% seen once. These receptors lack a known antigen. With the ViraFEST assay, the study expanded antigen-specific CD4+ T cells using viral peptide pools, then sequenced them. Isolation of CD4+ T cells took place after more than 9 days of culture. Confirmation by PCR established that the person had SARS-CoV-2 infection between March and December 2020. Vaccination of participants consisted of two doses of either the BNT162b2 or mRNA-1273 vaccine. Sequencing used CD4+ T cells from PBMCs cultured with HCoV-NL63 spike peptides, obtained after COVID-19 vaccination. The receptors here all came from a human donor who had a prior SARS-CoV-2 infection.

The table lists this clone with a count of one. The V and J genes are TRBV27 and TRBJ2-5, with no clear D. Germline V CDR1 and CDR2: MNHEY, SMNVEV (reference sequence). CDR3 length equals 13 residues. Trimming pared 3 bases from V and 3 bases from J, leaving 8 bases between. CDR3 in DNA: TGTGCCAGCAGTTTGGGTCCCAAAGAGACCCAGTACTTC. Residues: CASSLGPKETQYF.

This chain joins TRBV18 and TRBJ2-7; D is perhaps TRBD1 or TRBD2 (5 bases each). Trimming cost V 3 bases and J 2 bases, with 20 bases left between them. The CDR3 loop spans 17 amino acids. Germline V gene sequence: CDR1 KGHSH, CDR2 LQKENI. The CDR3 here is CASSPAQNDRDPYEQYF. The CDR3 region has the DNA TGTGCCAGCTCACCGGCCCAAAACGACCGGGACCCCTACGAGCAGTACTTC.

V is TRBV27 and J is TRBJ2-7; 11 bases map to TRBD2. Trimming cost V 6 bases and J 6 bases; bases outside gene matches: 10. CDR1 and CDR2 from the germline V gene are MNHEY and SMNVEV (reference sequence). This CDR3 is built from 15 residues. For the CDR3, the DNA is TGTGCCAGCAGGACTCTAGCGGGGGGTTTAATCGAGCAGTACTTC. Translating gives CASRTLAGGLIEQYF.

This clone was recorded once. The CDR3 bases are TGTGCCAGTAGTGCTCTAGCGGGAGGACGAGAGACCCAGTACTTC. It translates to CASSALAGGRETQYF. The V and J genes are TRBV19 and TRBJ2-5; TRBD2 agrees at 11 bases. The CDR3 has 15 residues. Germline V lookup: CDR1 LNHDA, CDR2 SQIVND (reference sequence). After removal of 5 bases from V and 4 bases from J, the junction contained 6 bases not matched to a gene.

A few counts support this clone. The gene calls are TRBV28 and TRBJ2-3, with D hard to call. V dropped 6 bases and J dropped 3 bases, with 19 bases sitting between them. The CDR3 has 16 residues. From germline, CDR1 is MDHEN and CDR2 SYDVKM. CDR3 in amino acids: CASRRLGSSVTDTQYF. As DNA, the CDR3 is TGTGCCAGCAGACGTTTGGGGTCATCCGTGACAGATACGCAGTATTTT.

J is TRBJ1-4 and V is TRBV5-1, with TRBD1 matching 10 bases. Germline V gene data show CDR1 as SGHRS and CDR2 as YFSETQ. V gave up 0 bases and J gave up 6 bases; unmatched junction bases: 2. There are 15 residues in the CDR3. Here the CDR3 DNA reads TGCGCCAGCAGCTTGGAGGGACAGGGGCATGAAAAACTGTTTTTT. This codes for CASSLEGQGHEKLFF.

This clone is a singleton in its sample. The gene calls are TRBV6-5 and TRBJ2-5, with no clear D. Germline CDR1 is MNHEY and CDR2 is SVGAGI. Trimming left V 1 base short and J 5 bases short, with 11 bases between. The CDR3 runs to 14 residues. The CDR3 loop reads CASSYLGIGETQYF. The CDR3 DNA is TGTGCCAGCAGTTACTTGGGGATCGGGGAGACCCAGTACTTC.

The CDR3 spells CAIRSMGLVGEQYF. In nucleotides, the CDR3 is TGTGCCATCAGATCTATGGGCCTAGTTGGGGAGCAGTACTTC. The chain employs TRBV10-3 and TRBJ2-7; D call uncertain. The CDR3 runs to 14 residues. Trimming stripped 6 bases from V and 7 bases from J, with 19 bases between. Germline CDR1 reads ENHRY; CDR2 reads SYGVKD.

The chain is built from TRBV9 and TRBJ2-5, with 7 bases aligning to TRBD1. This CDR3 contains 16 residues. Germline loops: CDR1 SGDLS, CDR2 YYNGEE. Trimming at V came to 4 bases and at J to 0 bases, leaving 9 bases not matched to a gene. Here the CDR3 reads CASSFSMDRYQETQYF. DNA for the CDR3: TGTGCCAGCAGCTTCTCGATGGACAGGTACCAAGAGACCCAGTACTTC.

V gene TRBV4-2 combines with J gene TRBJ2-2, with 10 bases fitting TRBD1. V trimming: 4 bases; J trimming: 7 bases; junction bases outside the gene matches: 6. In germline, CDR1 is LGHNA, CDR2 YNFKEQ. This CDR3 comprises 15 residues. The CDR3, as DNA: TGTGCCAGCAGCCGGACGGACAGGGGGAACGGGGAGCTGTTTTTT. Its translation is CASSRTDRGNGELFF.

The chain links TRBV19 to TRBJ2-7, with TRBD1 matching over 9 bases. Germline CDR1 is LNHDA and CDR2 is SQIVND (reference sequence). V lost 3 bases, J lost 1 base, and 4 bases stayed unmatched. CDR3 size: 15 residues. For the CDR3, the DNA is TGTGCCAGTAGTATGGAGGGACAGGGATCCTACGAGCAGTACTTC. It encodes CASSMEGQGSYEQYF.

This clone is categorized as medium-sized. The chain has TRBV7-9 and TRBJ2-5; D gene uncertain. Germline V gene sequence: CDR1 SEHNR, CDR2 FQNEAQ (reference sequence). CDR3 length: 13 amino acids. Trimming shortened V by 7 bases and J by 4 bases, and 13 bases separated the two germline ends. In nucleotides, the CDR3 is TGTGCCAGCACCCCTACGGCAGCAGAGACCCAGTACTTC. Translated: CASTPTAAETQYF.

The DNA of the CDR3 is TGTGCCAGCCGGAGCGGGAAGAATGCAGATACGCAGTATTTT. Amino acid sequence: CASRSGKNADTQYF. The chain carries TRBV2 and TRBJ2-3; 7 bases agree with TRBD2. This CDR3 is built from 14 residues. Germline V lookup: CDR1 SNHLY, CDR2 FYNNEI. The ends lost 8 bases at V and 4 bases at J; junction bases unmatched: 9.

The gene calls are TRBV28 and TRBJ2-5, with a tentative D call TRBD1 (6 bases). The germline V gene has CDR1 MDHEN and CDR2 SYDVKM. V was clipped by 5 bases and J by 2 bases, with 9 bases between them. The CDR3 consists of 13 residues. The CDR3: CASSGGQQETQYF. CDR3 DNA sequence: TGTGCCAGCAGTGGGGGACAACAAGAGACCCAGTACTTC. Filled out from reference TRBV28 and TRBJ2-5, the complete variable domain reads DVKVTQSSRYLVKRTGEKVFLECVQDMDHENMFWYRQDPGLGLRLIYFSYDVKMKEKGDIPEGYSVSREKKERFSLILESASTNQTSMYLCASSGGQQETQYFGPGTRLLVL.

The genes are TRBV5-1 and TRBJ1-1; 9 bases fit TRBD1. The CDR3 is 15 residues long. Germline V CDR1 and CDR2: SGHRS, YFSETQ. Trimming removed 2 bases from V and 4 bases from J; junction bases left unmatched: 6. CDR3 loop: CASSFRTGDGTEAFF. The CDR3 DNA reads TGCGCCAGCAGCTTTAGGACAGGGGACGGCACTGAAGCTTTCTTT.

V gene TRBV7-9 combines with J gene TRBJ2-5; D is perhaps TRBD1 or TRBD2 (5 bases each). Trimming removed 5 bases at V and 1 base at J, with 11 bases between. The CDR3 covers 14 residues. Germline CDR1 and CDR2: SEHNR and FQNEAQ (reference sequence). CDR3 sequence: CASSAGTFQETQYF. CDR3 in DNA: TGTGCCAGCAGCGCCGGGACCTTCCAAGAGACCCAGTACTTC.

The gene calls are TRBV3-1 (or the pseudogene TRBV3-2) and TRBJ2-5; weak D call: TRBD2 (5 bases). Per the germline V gene, CDR1 is LGHDT and CDR2 is YNNKEL (reference sequence). V was shortened by 1 base and J by 7 bases, with 13 bases between the two germline ends. The CDR3 loop spans 14 amino acids. CDR3 sequence reads: CASSQVVGDGTQYF. The CDR3 DNA reads as TGTGCCAGCAGCCAAGTTGTGGGAGACGGGACCCAGTACTTC.

This chain connects TRBV3-1 (or the pseudogene TRBV3-2) to TRBJ2-3, with 15 bases lining up with TRBD2. Unmatched junction bases numbered 8, after V lost 5 bases and J lost 8 bases. This CDR3 comprises 16 residues. Germline CDR1 reads LGHDT; CDR2 reads YNNKEL (reference sequence). Here the CDR3 DNA reads TGTGCCAGCAGCTACCTGGGACTAGCGGGAGGTGGTACGCAGTATTTT. This codes for CASSYLGLAGGGTQYF.

This clone was found a few times. J is TRBJ1-1 and V is TRBV11-2; D not resolved. This CDR3 comprises 13 residues. Germline assignment: CDR1 SGHAT and CDR2 FQNNGV. Between the trimmed V and J ends, which lost 8 bases and 1 base, there was a span of 11 bases. The CDR3 DNA follows: TGTGCCAGCGAACTGGGCGGGAACACTGAAGCTTTCTTT. Translated: CASELGGNTEAFF.

J is TRBJ2-7 and V is TRBV7-9; 9 bases map to TRBD2. The CDR3 totals 15 residues. In germline, CDR1 is SEHNR, CDR2 FQNEAQ (reference sequence). Unmatched junction bases numbered 9, after V lost 5 bases and J lost 4 bases. The CDR3 nucleotides are TGTGCCAGCAGCCGGCGGGAGGGCCCTCGGTACGAGCAGTACTTC. The encoded protein is CASSRREGPRYEQYF.

The chain has TRBV5-1 and TRBJ2-1, with a weak D call TRBD2 (5 bases). Germline assignment: CDR1 SGHRS and CDR2 YFSETQ. The CDR3 runs 15 residues. The ends were cut back, 0 bases at V and 2 bases at J, with 9 bases in the middle. The CDR3 protein is CASSLAPEAYNEQFF. DNA of the CDR3: TGCGCCAGCAGCTTGGCTCCGGAGGCCTACAATGAGCAGTTCTTC.

The chain employs TRBV19 and TRBJ1-2; 10 nucleotides line up with TRBD1. The germline V gene has CDR1 LNHDA and CDR2 SQIVND (reference sequence). The CDR3 is 13 amino acids. Trimming took 6 bases from V and 7 from J; bases not matched to a gene: 5. The CDR3, as DNA: TGTGCCAGTAGCCTGGACAGGGGGTCTGGCTACACCTTC. It encodes CASSLDRGSGYTF.

This clone was observed a single time. This chain uses TRBV9 with TRBJ1-6, with 8 bases aligning to TRBD1. After removal of 4 bases from V and 6 bases from J, the junction contained 6 bases not matched to a gene. Germline CDR1 reads SGDLS; CDR2 reads YYNGEE. The CDR3 totals 15 residues. The CDR3 region has the DNA TGTGCCAGCAGCTACAGGGGGGCTAGTAATTCACCCCTCCACTTT. Protein product: CASSYRGASNSPLHF.

This chain's CDR3 is CASSQAGAGTNTGELFF. The CDR3 DNA sequence: TGTGCCAGCAGCCAAGCTGGTGCGGGGACGAACACCGGGGAGCTGTTTTTT. This sequence joins TRBV4-2 and TRBJ2-2; tentative D call: TRBD2 (6 bases). Germline CDR1 reads LGHNA; CDR2 reads YNFKEQ. The CDR3 has 17 amino acids. With 1 base removed from V and 0 bases from J, the gap between germline ends came to 12 bases.

The chain employs TRBV9 and TRBJ2-3; 9 bases map to TRBD2. The CDR3 consists of 15 residues. Germline V gives CDR1 SGDLS, CDR2 YYNGEE. The junction had 4 bases not matched to a gene; V was cut back by 0 bases and J by 5 bases. CDR3 bases: TGTGCCAGCAGCGTAGGTAGCGGGGGAGTAGATACGCAGTATTTT. Translating it yields CASSVGSGGVDTQYF.

There are a few counts of this clone. The chain uses TRBV6-2 or TRBV6-3 and TRBJ1-1; 8 bases agree with TRBD1. Germline V gives CDR1 MNHEY, CDR2 SVGEGT. This CDR3 has 15 residues. The J segment lost 1 base and the V segment lost 4 bases, leaving 5 bases of the junction unmatched. This CDR3 is CASSSPGTGNTEAFF. The CDR3 DNA is TGTGCCAGCAGTTCTCCCGGGACAGGGAACACTGAAGCTTTCTTT.

This clone was seen more than once but under ten times. The rearrangement joins TRBV13 to TRBJ1-2, with D possibly matching TRBD1 (6 bases). V was pared by 5 bases and J by 5 bases, with 18 bases between. CDR3 size: 15 residues. Germline V gives CDR1 PRHDT, CDR2 FYEKMQ (reference sequence). Here the CDR3 DNA reads TGTGCCAGCAGCCGGCGTGGGGGGCTGGGGTATGGCTACACCTTC. This codes for CASSRRGGLGYGYTF.

This clone occurred a few times. The chain recombines TRBV5-1 with TRBJ2-2, with D possibly matching TRBD1 (5 bases). The CDR3 runs to 14 residues. In germline, CDR1 is SGHRS, CDR2 YFSETQ. The V end lost 1 base, the J end lost 6 bases, and 10 bases lay between the germline ends. The CDR3 DNA follows: TGCGCCAGCAGCTTGAGCGCAGGGCCCGGGGAGCTGTTTTTT. It translates to CASSLSAGPGELFF.

The chain uses TRBV30 and TRBJ1-2; D unresolved. Germline V lookup: CDR1 GTSNPN, CDR2 SVGIG (reference sequence). The V gene lost 1 base and the J gene lost 3 bases, with 9 bases spanning the gap. This CDR3 has 13 amino acids. The CDR3, as DNA: TGTGCCTGGAGTGGAAAGGTGGACTATGGCTACACCTTC. Translated: CAWSGKVDYGYTF.

This sequence joins TRBV7-3 and TRBJ1-2; TRBD1 aligns across 7 bases. With V trimmed by 1 base and J by 4 bases, 6 bases remained unmatched. The germline gives CDR1 SGHTA, CDR2 FQGTGA. The CDR3 extends over 15 amino acids. CDR3 region: CASSLKGAGVYGYTF. The CDR3, as DNA: TGTGCCAGCAGCTTAAAGGGGGCGGGCGTCTATGGCTACACCTTC. Drawing the rest from reference TRBV7-3 and TRBJ1-2, the complete variable domain is GAGVSQTPSNKVTEKGKYVELRCDPISGHTALYWYRQSLGQGPEFLIYFQGTGAADDSGLPNDRFFAVRPEGSVSTLKIQRTERGDSAVYLCASSLKGAGVYGYTFGSGTRLTVV.

As DNA, the CDR3 is TGTGCCAGCAGTGACTCGGTGCAGACAGGGGGCAATCAGCCCCAGCATTTT. Its translation is CASSDSVQTGGNQPQHF. The chain recombines TRBV6-4 with TRBJ1-5; 8 nucleotides align to TRBD1. CDR1 and CDR2 (germline): MRHNA, SNTAGT. This CDR3 is 17 amino acids long. J gave up 2 bases and V 0 bases, and 6 bases lay outside the gene matches.

This chain connects TRBV10-3 to TRBJ2-1, with 16 bases that match TRBD2. The junction had 11 bases not matched to a gene; V was cut back by 10 bases and J by 8 bases. Germline V gene lookup returns CDR1 ENHRY and CDR2 SYGVKD. CDR3 length equals 16 residues. CDR3 nucleotides: TGTGCCACCGTCCCGGGACTAGCGGGGGGGCGTTATGAGCAGTTCTTC. It is translated as CATVPGLAGGRYEQFF.